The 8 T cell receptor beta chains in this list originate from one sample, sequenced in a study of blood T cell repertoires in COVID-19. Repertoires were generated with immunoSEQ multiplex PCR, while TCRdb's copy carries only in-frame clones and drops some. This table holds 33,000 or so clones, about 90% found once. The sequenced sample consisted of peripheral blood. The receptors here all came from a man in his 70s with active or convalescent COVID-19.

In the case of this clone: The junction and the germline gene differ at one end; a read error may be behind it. CDR3 sequence reads: CARSGGGAATDTQYF. In DNA, the CDR3 is TGCGCCCGCAGCGGAGGGGGGGCGGCCACAGATACGCAGTATTTT. The rearrangement uses TRBV5-1 and TRBJ2-3, with D possibly TRBD2 on 7 matching bases. The CDR3 contains 15 residues. Germline CDR1 is SGHRS and CDR2 is YFSETQ.

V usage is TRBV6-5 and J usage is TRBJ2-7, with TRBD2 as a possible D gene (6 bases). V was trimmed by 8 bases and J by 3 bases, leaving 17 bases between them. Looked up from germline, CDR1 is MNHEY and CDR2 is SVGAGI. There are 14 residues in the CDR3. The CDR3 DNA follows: TGTGCCAGCTGCCTGGCTAGCGTTTGCTACGAGCAGTACTTC. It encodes CASCLASVCYEQYF.

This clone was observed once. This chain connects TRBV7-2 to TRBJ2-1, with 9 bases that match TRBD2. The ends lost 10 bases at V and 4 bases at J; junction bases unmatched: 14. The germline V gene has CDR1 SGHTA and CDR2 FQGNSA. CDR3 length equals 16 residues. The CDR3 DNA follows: TGTGCCACCACGGAGCGAGCGGGGGGTCGGTACAATGAGCAGTTCTTC. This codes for CATTERAGGRYNEQFF.

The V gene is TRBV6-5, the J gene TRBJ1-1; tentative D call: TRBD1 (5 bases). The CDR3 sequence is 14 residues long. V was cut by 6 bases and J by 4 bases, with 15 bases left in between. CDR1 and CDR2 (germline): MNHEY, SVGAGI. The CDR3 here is CASRSGPLITEAFF. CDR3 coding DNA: TGTGCCAGCAGGTCAGGGCCGCTTATCACTGAAGCTTTCTTT.

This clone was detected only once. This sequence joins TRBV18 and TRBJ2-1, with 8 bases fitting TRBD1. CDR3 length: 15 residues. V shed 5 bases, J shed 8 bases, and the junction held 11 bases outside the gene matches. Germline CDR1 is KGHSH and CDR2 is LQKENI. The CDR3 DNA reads TGTGCCAGCTCATACTCCGGACAGGGTCTCGATGAGCAGTTCTTC. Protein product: CASSYSGQGLDEQFF.

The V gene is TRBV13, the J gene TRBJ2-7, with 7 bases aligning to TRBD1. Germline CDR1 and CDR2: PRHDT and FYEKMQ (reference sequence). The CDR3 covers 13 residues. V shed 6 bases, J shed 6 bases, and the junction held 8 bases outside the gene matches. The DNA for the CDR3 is TGTGCCAGCAGTCTGACAGGGAAGGGCGAGCAGTACTTC. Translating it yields CASSLTGKGEQYF.

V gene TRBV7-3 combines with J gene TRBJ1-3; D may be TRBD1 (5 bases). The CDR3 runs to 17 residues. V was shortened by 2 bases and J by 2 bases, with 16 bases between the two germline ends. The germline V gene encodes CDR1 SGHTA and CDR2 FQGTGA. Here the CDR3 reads CASSLLGGRNPGNTIYF. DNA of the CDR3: TGTGCCAGCAGCTTACTGGGGGGACGAAATCCTGGAAACACCATATATTTT.

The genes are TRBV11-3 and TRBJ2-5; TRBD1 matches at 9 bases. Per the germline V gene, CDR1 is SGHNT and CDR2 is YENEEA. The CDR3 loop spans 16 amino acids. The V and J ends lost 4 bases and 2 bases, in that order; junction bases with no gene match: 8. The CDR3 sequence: CASSCRDRALQETQYF. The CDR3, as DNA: TGTGCCAGCAGCTGTCGGGACAGGGCTTTGCAAGAGACCCAGTACTTC. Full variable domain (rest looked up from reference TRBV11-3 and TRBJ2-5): EAGVVQSPRYKIIEKKQPVAFWCNPISGHNTLYWYLQNLGQGPELLIRYENEEAVDDSQLPKDRFSAERLKGVDSTLKIQPAELGDSAVYLCASSCRDRALQETQYFGPGTRLLVL.